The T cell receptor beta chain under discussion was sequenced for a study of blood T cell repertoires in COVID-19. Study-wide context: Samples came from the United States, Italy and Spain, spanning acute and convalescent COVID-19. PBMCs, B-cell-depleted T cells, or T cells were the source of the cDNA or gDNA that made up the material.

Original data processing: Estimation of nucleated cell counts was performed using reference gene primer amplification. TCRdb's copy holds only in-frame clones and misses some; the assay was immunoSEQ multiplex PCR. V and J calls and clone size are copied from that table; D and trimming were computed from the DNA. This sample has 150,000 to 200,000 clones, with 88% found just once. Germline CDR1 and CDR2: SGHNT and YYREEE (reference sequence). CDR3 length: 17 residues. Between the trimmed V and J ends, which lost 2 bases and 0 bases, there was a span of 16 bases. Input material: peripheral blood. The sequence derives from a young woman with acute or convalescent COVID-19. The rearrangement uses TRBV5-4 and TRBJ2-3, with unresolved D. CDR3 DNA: TGTGCCAGCAGCTTTTCAACAGTCGCTCGGAGCACAGATACGCAGTATTTT. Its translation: CASSFSTVARSTDTQYF.